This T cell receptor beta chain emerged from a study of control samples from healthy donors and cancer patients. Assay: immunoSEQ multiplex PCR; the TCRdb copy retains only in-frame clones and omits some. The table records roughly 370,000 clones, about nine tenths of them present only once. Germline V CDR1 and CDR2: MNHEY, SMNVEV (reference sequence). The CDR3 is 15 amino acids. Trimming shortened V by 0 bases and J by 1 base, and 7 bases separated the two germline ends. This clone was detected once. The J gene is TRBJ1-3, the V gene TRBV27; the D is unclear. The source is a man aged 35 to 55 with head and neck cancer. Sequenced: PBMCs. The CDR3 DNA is TGTGCCAGCAGTTTATCATGGGAGTCTGGAAACACCATATATTTT. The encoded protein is CASSLSWESGNTIYF.